Below are 29 T cell receptor beta chains sequenced from a single sample in a study of beta chain features in type 1 diabetes. Investigators reverse transcribed all isolated RNA, so they sequenced expressed TCRB transcripts. TCRdb's copy holds only in-frame clones and misses some; the assay was immunoSEQ multiplex PCR. The data contain 150,000 or so clones, just over 9% of them singletons. The sequencing sample was made of central memory CD4+ T cells from blood. These receptors originate from a man in his late teens or twenties in good health.

This sequence joins TRBV1 and TRBJ2-5; TRBD1 is the table's D call, not checked against the DNA. TRBV1 is shown as a pseudogene. This CDR3 spans 15 amino acids. The DNA of the CDR3 is TGCACCAGCAGCCAACGGGACAGGGTCTTAGAGACCCAGTACTTC. Protein product: CTSSQRDRVLETQYF.

This clone turned up a few times. The V call is TRBV9, the J call TRBJ2-7; 10 positions match TRBD2. This CDR3 region has 16 residues. Trimming removed 2 bases from V and 4 bases from J; junction bases left unmatched: 9. The germline gives CDR1 SGDLS, CDR2 YYNGEE. CDR3: CASSVASGGLTYEQYF. CDR3 DNA sequence: TGTGCCAGCAGCGTGGCTAGCGGGGGCCTAACGTACGAGCAGTACTTC.

J is TRBJ1-4 and V is TRBV30; no firm D call. The CDR3 runs to 15 residues. The ends were cut back, 2 bases at V and 3 bases at J, with 13 bases in the middle. CDR1 is GTSNPN and CDR2 is SVGIG in the germline V gene (reference sequence). CDR3 bases: TGTGCCTGGAGTACGGGAGAGTCTGCTAATGAAAAACTGTTTTTT. The encoded protein is CAWSTGESANEKLFF.

This chain joins TRBV6-5 and TRBJ2-7; TRBD1 aligns across 7 bases. Germline trimming cut 2 bases from V and 3 bases from J; bases unmatched to any gene: 10. Germline values: CDR1 MNHEY, CDR2 SVGAGI. This CDR3 is 16 amino acids long. The CDR3 loop is CASSYLPGQRIYEQYF. The CDR3 DNA sequence: TGTGCCAGCAGTTACCTACCGGGACAGAGAATCTACGAGCAGTACTTC.

This clone showed up just a few times. The rearrangement joins TRBV29-1 to TRBJ2-7; possible D gene TRBD1, 5 bases. The V gene's germline CDR1 is SQVTM and CDR2 ANQGSEA. Trimming shortened V by 5 bases and J by 0 bases, and 23 bases separated the two germline ends. The CDR3 spans 17 residues. Here the CDR3 reads CSVLAGQPGPSSYEQYF. The CDR3 DNA sequence: TGCAGCGTTTTGGCTGGCCAACCAGGGCCGAGCTCCTACGAGCAGTACTTC.

This clone was seen ten or more times. V is TRBV30 and J is TRBJ1-2; possible D gene TRBD1, 5 bases. CDR1 and CDR2 (germline): GTSNPN, SVGIG (reference sequence). This CDR3 has 12 amino acids. Trimming cost V 2 bases and J 14 bases, with 18 bases left between them. The CDR3 reads CAWSNGQVLGTF. The CDR3 DNA reads TGTGCCTGGAGTAATGGACAAGTTCTTGGGACCTTC. The full variable domain, its missing parts supplied by reference TRBV30 and TRBJ1-2, is SQTIHQWPATLVQPVGSPLSLECTVEGTSNPNLYWYRQAAGRGLQLLFYSVGIGQISSEVPQNLSASRPQDRQFILSSKKLLLSDSGFYLCAWSNGQVLGTFGSGTRLTVV.

This clone has only a few counts. The chain has TRBV4-3 and TRBJ1-2, with D maybe TRBD1 (5 bases). Looked up from germline, CDR1 is LGHNA and CDR2 is YSLEER. Trimming took off 3 bases at V and 5 bases at J, with 13 bases between the two ends. This CDR3 comprises 14 residues. The CDR3 protein is CASSQGTGEYGYTF. In DNA form, the CDR3 reads TGCGCCAGCAGCCAGGGGACGGGAGAATATGGCTACACCTTC.

This chain connects TRBV9 to TRBJ2-1; TRBD1 might be the D (6 bases). This CDR3 has 12 residues. V was pared by 5 bases and J by 7 bases, with 10 bases between. Germline CDR1 and CDR2: SGDLS and YYNGEE. CDR3 nucleotides: TGTGCCAGCAGTGCCAGGGGTAATGAGCAGTTCTTC. Translated, it gives CASSARGNEQFF.

The chain uses TRBV4-1 and TRBJ2-5; TRBD1 agrees at 7 bases. Germline V lookup: CDR1 MGHRA, CDR2 YSYEKL. The CDR3 loop spans 15 amino acids. The trim removed 3 bases at V and 2 bases at J, leaving 6 bases unmatched. The CDR3 nucleotides read TGCGCCAGCAGCCAGCCGGGACAGACACAAGAGACCCAGTACTTC. Protein product: CASSQPGQTQETQYF.

V and J are TRBV6-5 and TRBJ1-2; the match to TRBD1 covers 7 bases. Germline CDR1 reads MNHEY; CDR2 reads SVGAGI. Trimming cost V 6 bases and J 8 bases; bases outside gene matches: 9. The length of the CDR3 is 13 residues. DNA of the CDR3: TGTGCCAGCAGACGACAGGGTACGGAGGGCTACACCTTC. This sequence encodes CASRRQGTEGYTF.

This clone was seen a handful of times. The V gene is TRBV10-2, the J gene TRBJ1-6; D unclear. V lost 10 bases and J 7 bases, leaving 17 bases between the germline ends. Germline CDR1 is WSHSY and CDR2 is SAAADI. The CDR3 is 14 residues long. The chain's CDR3 is CAITTEPANSPLHF. The CDR3, as DNA: TGCGCCATCACGACTGAGCCAGCCAATTCACCCCTCCACTTT.

This clone turned up a few times. This chain uses TRBV7-2 with TRBJ1-2; TRBD1 might be the D (5 bases). Germline CDR1 and CDR2: SGHTA and FQGNSA. This CDR3 has 14 residues. V was pared by 5 bases and J by 8 bases, with 18 bases between. The CDR3 protein is CASSPSRGGTGYTF. In DNA, the CDR3 is TGTGCCAGCAGCCCATCCCGGGGGGGAACGGGCTACACCTTC.

This clone appeared a few times. The V and J genes are TRBV5-1 and TRBJ2-3; a possible D gene is TRBD1 (5 bases). V gave up 1 base and J gave up 0 bases, with 9 bases separating them. Germline assignment: CDR1 SGHRS and CDR2 YFSETQ. The CDR3 covers 15 residues. This CDR3 reads CASSLTGASTDTQYF. The CDR3 DNA reads as TGCGCCAGCAGCTTGACAGGAGCTAGCACAGATACGCAGTATTTT. The full variable domain, completed using reference TRBV5-1 and TRBJ2-3, is KAGVTQTPRYLIKTRGQQVTLSCSPISGHRSVSWYQQTPGQGLQFLFEYFSETQRNKGNFPGRFSGRQFSNSRSEMNVSTLELGDSALYLCASSLTGASTDTQYFGPGTRLTVL.

This clone has just a few counts. The chain links TRBV9 to TRBJ2-7; 7 bases align to TRBD2. V lost 1 base to trimming and J lost 7 bases; unmatched junction nucleotides: 8. There are 14 residues in the CDR3. The germline V gene encodes CDR1 SGDLS and CDR2 YYNGEE. CDR3 nucleotides: TGTGCCAGCAGCGTACAGTCGGGGGGTGGAGAGCAGTACTTC. This codes for CASSVQSGGGEQYF.

The V and J genes are TRBV5-4 and TRBJ2-3, with 11 bases lining up with TRBD2. This CDR3 has 16 amino acids. Germline assignment: CDR1 SGHNT and CDR2 YYREEE (reference sequence). The V gene end was trimmed by 4 bases and the J gene end by 3 bases; junction bases not matched to a gene: 7. For the CDR3, the DNA is TGTGCCAGCAGCCCCCCCGCTAGCGGGGGGACAGATACGCAGTATTTT. Translating gives CASSPPASGGTDTQYF.

The chain is built from TRBV18 and TRBJ1-6; no clear D gene. Germline values: CDR1 KGHSH, CDR2 LQKENI. V lost 3 bases, J lost 6 bases, and 15 bases lay in between. This CDR3 has 16 amino acids. This CDR3 is CASSPTAPNGNSPLHF. In DNA form, the CDR3 reads TGTGCCAGCTCACCGACTGCGCCGAACGGTAATTCACCCCTCCACTTT. Full variable domain (rest looked up from reference TRBV18 and TRBJ1-6): NAGVMQNPRHLVRRRGQEARLRCSPMKGHSHVYWYRQLPEEGLKFMVYLQKENIIDESGMPKERFSAEFPKEGPSILRIQQVVRGDSAAYFCASSPTAPNGNSPLHFGNGTRLTVT.

This clone occurred a few times. The chain uses TRBV18 and TRBJ2-7; the D gene is possibly TRBD1 (6 bases). Between the trimmed V and J ends, which lost 3 bases and 7 bases, there was a span of 19 bases. The CDR3 is made up of 15 amino acids. Germline CDR1 KGHSH, CDR2 LQKENI. The CDR3 reads CASSPTRDNPLEQYF. The CDR3 DNA reads as TGTGCCAGCTCACCGACGAGGGACAACCCCTTGGAGCAGTACTTC.

This clone was picked up a small number of times. The chain links TRBV6-5 to TRBJ2-3; 10 bases map to TRBD2. Germline assignment: CDR1 MNHEY and CDR2 SVGAGI. V gave up 6 bases and J gave up 2 bases; unmatched junction bases: 5. This CDR3 contains 15 residues. In nucleotides, the CDR3 is TGTGCCAGCAGAGAAAGCGGGGGGGTCACAGATACGCAGTATTTT. The encoded protein is CASRESGGVTDTQYF.

The chain has TRBV6-1 and TRBJ2-3; 9 nucleotides agree with TRBD1. V dropped 6 bases and J dropped 4; count of bases not matched to a gene: 2. The CDR3 spans 13 residues. Germline V gene sequence: CDR1 MNHNS, CDR2 SASEGT. CDR3 sequence reads: CASRGQGADTQYF. CDR3 bases: TGTGCCAGCAGGGGACAGGGCGCAGATACGCAGTATTTT.

A few counts support this clone. The chain is built from TRBV5-1 and TRBJ2-2; D is perhaps TRBD1 (5 bases). Per germline, CDR1 SGHRS and CDR2 YFSETQ. The V and J ends lost 1 base and 3 bases respectively, with 10 bases between them. This CDR3 comprises 15 residues. The CDR3 DNA is TGCGCCAGCAGCTTGTCCACAGGAGACACCGGGGAGCTGTTTTTT. This sequence encodes CASSLSTGDTGELFF.

V is TRBV5-6 and J is TRBJ2-3, with D possibly matching TRBD2 (5 bases). This CDR3 region has 14 residues. From germline, CDR1 is SGHDT and CDR2 YYEEEE. V lost 7 bases and J lost 4, with 16 bases in between. The CDR3 is CASLRESISDTQYF. The CDR3 nucleotides read TGTGCCAGCTTGAGGGAGAGTATTTCAGATACGCAGTATTTT. Full variable domain (remainder filled in from reference TRBV5-6 and TRBJ2-3): DAGVTQSPTHLIKTRGQQVTLRCSPKSGHDTVSWYQQALGQGPQFIFQYYEEEERQRGNFPDRFSGHQFPNYSSELNVNALLLGDSALYLCASLRESISDTQYFGPGTRLTVL.

The J gene is TRBJ2-3, the V gene TRBV5-8, with D hard to call. The germline V gene has CDR1 SGHTS and CDR2 YDEGEE. The CDR3 runs 17 residues. Trimming left V 0 bases short and J 0 bases short, with 14 bases between. In DNA, the CDR3 is TGTGCCAGCAGCTTGGTGAAGAACTTTCCTAGCACAGATACGCAGTATTTT. This translates into CASSLVKNFPSTDTQYF.

V usage is TRBV16 and J usage is TRBJ2-1; D is perhaps TRBD2 (6 bases). The CDR3 is 13 amino acids. Germline values: CDR1 KGHSY, CDR2 FQNENV. V gave up 0 bases and J gave up 10 bases, with 10 bases separating them. In DNA form, the CDR3 reads TGTGCCAGCAGCCAATCTCAGGCGGGGGAGCAGTTCTTC. The encoded protein is CASSQSQAGEQFF.

The J gene is TRBJ2-2, the V gene TRBV4-1, with 7 bases fitting TRBD1. CDR3 length: 16 residues. Germline V CDR1 and CDR2: MGHRA, YSYEKL. With V trimmed by 2 bases and J by 5 bases, 8 bases remained unmatched. The CDR3 protein is CASSQPDRDATGELFF. The DNA for the CDR3 is TGCGCCAGCAGCCAACCCGACAGGGATGCGACCGGGGAGCTGTTTTTT.

In this sample, this clone turned up a few times. The chain combines TRBV5-1 with TRBJ2-2, with 9 nucleotides matching TRBD2. With V trimmed by 2 bases and J by 4 bases, 3 bases remained unmatched. This CDR3 spans 15 amino acids. CDR1 is SGHRS and CDR2 is YFSETQ in the germline V gene. The CDR3 loop is CASSFLAGSTGELFF. CDR3 nucleotides: TGCGCCAGCAGCTTCCTAGCGGGGTCCACCGGGGAGCTGTTTTTT.

This clone has more than one count but fewer than ten. This sequence joins TRBV29-1 and TRBJ2-7, with D perhaps matching TRBD2 (6 bases). The CDR3 has 13 residues. The germline CDR1 and CDR2 sequences are SQVTM and ANQGSEA. Trimming took off 7 bases at V and 6 bases at J, with 19 bases between the two ends. The CDR3 reads CSARRGDVGEQYF. CDR3 coding DNA: TGCAGCGCCCGGCGGGGTGACGTCGGCGAGCAGTACTTC.

The chain carries TRBV11-2 and TRBJ2-5; maybe TRBD2 (5 bases). Germline values: CDR1 SGHAT, CDR2 FQNNGV. Trimming removed 2 bases from V and 5 bases from J, with 12 bases in between. The CDR3 runs to 14 residues. This CDR3 is CASSLRRLAETQYF. CDR3 bases: TGTGCCAGCAGCTTAAGGAGGCTAGCTGAGACCCAGTACTTC.

The table lists this clone with a few counts. This chain links TRBV11-2 with TRBJ2-3, with 8 bases identical to TRBD2. Germline V gene data show CDR1 as SGHAT and CDR2 as FQNNGV. V shed 5 bases and J 8 bases; nucleotides not matched to a gene: 9. CDR3 length: 14 residues. The CDR3 coding sequence is TGTGCCAGCAGCCCAGGACTAGCTGGGGGTACGCAGTATTTT. The encoded protein is CASSPGLAGGTQYF.

Written as DNA, the CDR3 is TGTGCCAGCAGCTCCCCGGGGGGGGCGGCGGAGACCCAGTACTTC. This gives the protein CASSSPGGAAETQYF. The chain has TRBV9 and TRBJ2-5; 8 nucleotides line up with TRBD2. The J segment lost 5 bases and the V segment lost 4 bases, leaving 10 bases of the junction unmatched. The CDR3 contains 15 residues. Germline V gene sequence: CDR1 SGDLS, CDR2 YYNGEE.